This TCR beta chain was identified during a study of somatic mutations in cytotoxic T cells in rheumatoid arthritis (dated by TCRdb to the late 2010s). Background on the whole study: A FACSAria II or Sony SH800 was used to flow-sort some V beta antibody-stained T-cell populations at nearly 100% purity, and TCRB sequencing was also done on sorted V beta1+ cells. TCRB deep sequencing was performed for some 65 rheumatoid arthritis patients and 20 healthy controls. The median ages of the patient and control groups were essentially identical. In newly diagnosed rheumatoid arthritis without treatment, the study examined if expanded CD8+ T-cell clones harbor somatic mutations, relying on TCRB deep sequencing to characterize clonality.

With a median age of 56 years (range roughly 20-80) and around 50% female, the healthy controls consisted of 20 blood donors whose buffy coats were used. Flow cytometry confirmed the purity of CD4+ and CD8+ cells that had been isolated by positive magnetic bead selection on an AutoMACS. Isolation of peripheral blood mononuclear cells was done through Ficoll-Paque PLUS density gradient separation. DNA from CD4-enriched, CD8-enriched or PBMC samples was extracted using Nucleospin Tissue or Tissue XS kits and then quantified on a Qubit 2.0 fluorometer. TCRB CDR3 sequencing used the immunoSEQ assay on genomic DNA. Per the source publication's procedure: Nothing other than productive TCRB rearrangements was included in the analyses. Clonality was calculated as a Shannon entropy-based productive clonality index, and a clone was defined by a unique TCRB CDR3 sequence. Repertoire overlap for a pair of samples was computed from each clone's template counts relative to total templates per sample. V-gene usage from TCRB sequencing and V-gene usage measured by flow cytometry were correlated (Spearman r of around 0.6). TCRdb stores this immuneACCESS table with in-frame sequences only. Part of the clones is absent; in the studies checked, under half of the shortfall reflects unresolved V genes, and no reason is known for the rest. That table gives V, J and clone size, and the DNA gave D and trimming. Recorded for this sample are just under 20,000 clones; roughly four fifths of them occurred a single time. The ten largest account for roughly a tenth of the sample.

This clone occurred once. Its specific antigen is unknown. No base qualities exist here, and no much larger clone lies one base off it. Overall results and qualifications from the work: There was no significant difference in CD8+ T-cell clonality between rheumatoid arthritis patients and age-matched healthy controls. Healthy controls showed no age-related increase in CD8+ clonality, whereas patients did (Spearman r ~ 0.49). The largest CD8+ clone made up more than 20% of CD8+ cells in about an eighth of the 65 patients, and blood and synovial fluid shared several identical CD8+ TCRB sequences. No adjustment for multiple comparisons was made for the slight TRBV07 underrepresentation in patients. Viral specificity could not be ruled out by absence from virus-specific databases, and the antigen targets of the expanded CD8+ clones remained unknown.

CDR1 and CDR2 were assigned from the germline V gene as SGHTA and FQGNSA. Reading from cysteine to phenylalanine, the CDR3 counts 14 amino acids. The entry retains the CDR3 DNA only, 42 bases that are in frame from base 1. A distance of 7 bases separates the germline ends of V and J, which lose 2 bases and 0 bases respectively. The sequence is built from TRBV7-2 and TRBJ2-5, with the D gene uncertain. This TCR was recovered from a woman aged 45-65 years in good health. Source material: CD8+ T cells sorted from blood. This receptor has the CDR3 CASSLWQNQETQYF. DNA sequence: TGTGCCAGCAGCTTATGGCAGAACCAAGAGACCCAGTACTTC.